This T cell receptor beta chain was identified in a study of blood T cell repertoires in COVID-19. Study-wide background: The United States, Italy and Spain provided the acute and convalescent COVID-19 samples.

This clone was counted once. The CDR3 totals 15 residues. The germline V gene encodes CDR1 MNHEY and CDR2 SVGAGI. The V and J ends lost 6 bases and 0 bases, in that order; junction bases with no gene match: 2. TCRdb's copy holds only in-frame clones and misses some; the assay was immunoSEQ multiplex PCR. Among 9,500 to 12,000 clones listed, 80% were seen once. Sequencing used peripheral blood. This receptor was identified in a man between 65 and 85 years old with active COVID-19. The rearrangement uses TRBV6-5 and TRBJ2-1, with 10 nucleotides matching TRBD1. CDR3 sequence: CASRRTGGSYNEQFF. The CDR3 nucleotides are TGTGCCAGCAGACGGACAGGGGGCTCCTACAATGAGCAGTTCTTC.